These T cell receptor beta chains were read from a single sample in a study of T cell responses to AZD1222 COVID-19 vaccine. The protocol was immunoSEQ multiplex PCR, while the TCRdb copy is restricted to in-frame clones and leaves out a portion. The data contain 85,000 to 130,000 clones, roughly 87% of them seen just once; the ten biggest clones take up 7.5% to 9%. Sequencing was performed on peripheral blood, taken 28 days after the second AZD1222 dose. The receptors were gathered from an adult who received the AZD1222 COVID-19 vaccine. CDR3s include the opening cysteine and the closing phenylalanine or tryptophan. The D gene is left open where the match is weak. Expanded clones get a size class; other rows say once, few or many, or leave the size out.

D: -
J: TRBJ1-5
V: TRBV24-1
size: once
DNA: TGTGCCACCAGTGATCCACAGGGAAATCAGCCCCAGCATTTT
CDR3: CATSDPQGNQPQHF

D: -
J: TRBJ1-2
V: TRBV18
size: -
DNA: TGTGCCAGCTCACCAGGGGGAGAGTGGAATGGCTACACCTTC
CDR3: CASSPGGEWNGYTF

D: -
J: TRBJ1-1
V: TRBV18
size: once
DNA: TGTGCCAGCTCACCTCTGAGGTCGCTGGGCACTGAAGCTTTCTTT
CDR3: CASSPLRSLGTEAFF

D: -
J: TRBJ2-3
V: TRBV10-3
size: -
DNA: TGTGCCATCAGTGAGTCGTTTGGGCTATCAGATACGCAGTATTTT
CDR3: CAISESFGLSDTQYF

D: TRBD1
J: TRBJ2-4
V: TRBV4-3
size: -
DNA: TGCGCCAGCAGCCAAACGGGGACAGGGGGGTTCGCCAAAAACATTCAGTACTTC
CDR3: CASSQTGTGGFAKNIQYF

D: TRBD1
J: TRBJ1-5
V: TRBV6-5
size: once
DNA: TGTGCCAGCAGTTACTCCAGGGACAGAAATCAGCCCCAGCATTTT
CDR3: CASSYSRDRNQPQHF

D: -
J: TRBJ1-6
V: TRBV5-1
size: -
DNA: TGCGCCAGCAGTGTAGAAGGAGGGAGTGGATCACCCCTCCACTTT
CDR3: CASSVEGGSGSPLHF

D: -
J: TRBJ1-2
V: TRBV7-2
size: -
DNA: TGTGCCAGCAGCTTAGCGGCAGGGTTGAGCTATGGCTACACCTTC
CDR3: CASSLAAGLSYGYTF

D: TRBD1
J: TRBJ2-5
V: TRBV7-2
size: once
DNA: TGTGCCAGCAGCCCTAGGGCACAGGGGAGTTTGGAGACCCAGTACTTC
CDR3: CASSPRAQGSLETQYF

D: -
J: TRBJ1-5
V: TRBV6-5
size: few
DNA: TGTGCCAGCAGTTTAGAGGCAGGCGGCAATCAGCCCCAGCATTTT
CDR3: CASSLEAGGNQPQHF

D: TRBD1
J: TRBJ2-7
V: TRBV7-2
size: -
DNA: TGTGCCAGCAGCGTTAACAGGGGAATCTTCTACGAGCAGTACTTC
CDR3: CASSVNRGIFYEQYF

D: TRBD1
J: TRBJ2-7
V: TRBV12-3/TRBV12-4
size: -
DNA: TGTGCCAGCAGTTTAGGACAGGGGTCGTACTTC
CDR3: CASSLGQGSYF

D: TRBD1
J: TRBJ1-1
V: TRBV5-4
size: -
DNA: TGTGCCAGCAGAATTTGGACAGGGGTCTCGCAGGAAGCTTTCTTT
CDR3: CASRIWTGVSQEAFF

D: -
J: TRBJ1-6
V: TRBV2
size: -
DNA: TGTGCCAGCAGTGAGATGGGTTCCTATAATTCACCCCTCCACTTT
CDR3: CASSEMGSYNSPLHF

D: -
J: TRBJ1-1
V: TRBV30
size: -
DNA: TGTGCCTGGAGTCCGAGAATGGACACTGAAGCTTTCTTT
CDR3: CAWSPRMDTEAFF

D: -
J: TRBJ2-3
V: TRBV7-6
size: -
DNA: TGTGCCAGCAGCTTAGGGCCAGTTGGGGGCCGGCCAGATACGCAGTATTTT
CDR3: CASSLGPVGGRPDTQYF

D: -
J: TRBJ1-1
V: TRBV18
size: -
DNA: TGTGCCAGCTCGCTTTACAGGGTGGTGGACACTGAAGCTTTCTTT
CDR3: CASSLYRVVDTEAFF

D: -
J: TRBJ2-1
V: TRBV7-7
size: -
DNA: TGTGCTAGCAGCCAACGGCTTATGGGCTACAATGAGCAGTTCTTC
CDR3: CASSQRLMGYNEQFF

D: TRBD2
J: TRBJ2-1
V: TRBV4-1
size: -
DNA: TGCGCCAGCAGCCAAGTCACTTTTCTAGCGGGGGTCAATGAGCAGTTCTTC
CDR3: CASSQVTFLAGVNEQFF

D: -
J: TRBJ1-5
V: TRBV5-5
size: -
DNA: TGTGCCAGCACCCCAGGACCCGTTGGGGGTCAGCCCCAGCATTTT
CDR3: CASTPGPVGGQPQHF

D: -
J: TRBJ2-7
V: TRBV7-9
size: -
DNA: TGTGCCAGCAGCCGGGACACCTACGAGCAGTACTTC
CDR3: CASSRDTYEQYF

D: TRBD2
J: TRBJ2-3
V: TRBV5-1
size: once
DNA: TGCGCCAGCAGTAGATGGACTAGCGGAGCTAGCACAGATACGCAGTATTTT
CDR3: CASSRWTSGASTDTQYF

D: TRBD1
J: TRBJ2-7
V: TRBV28
size: -
DNA: TGTGCCAGCAGCCTCCCGAGGGGACAGGATTCCTACGAGCAGTACTTC
CDR3: CASSLPRGQDSYEQYF